This is a list of T cell receptor beta chains from one sample in a study of beta chain features in type 1 diabetes. Generated by immunoSEQ multiplex PCR, the TCRdb table keeps only in-frame clones and is missing some. Of about 290,000 clones listed, under 8.5% are singletons. Sequenced input: central memory CD4+ T cells from blood. These receptors were obtained from a woman under 30 in good health. Each CDR3 is given without its conserved first and last residue. Each record gives: V gene, J gene, clone size, CDR3 protein. Clone size is not always given. Where it is, it says once, few, many or a class for expanded clones.

TRBV5-1	TRBJ1-5	few	ASSLDTSSNQPQH
TRBV4-1	TRBJ1-2	NA	ASSQPRTGHKDGYT
TRBV5-1	TRBJ2-2	NA	ASSLGGFTGELF
TRBV5-4	TRBJ2-7	few	ASSPQAATSYEQY
TRBV5-1	TRBJ2-1	few	ASSLAPEGEQF
TRBV10-3	TRBJ2-5	NA	AIRNDWGGETQY
TRBV6-5	TRBJ1-1	many	ASSYGRGTEAF
TRBV25-1	TRBJ1-5	few	ASSERLNNQPQH
TRBV14	TRBJ2-5	NA	ASSQEAGGFETQY
TRBV7-9	TRBJ2-2	few	ASSLWPLGSTGELF
TRBV9	TRBJ2-1	NA	ASRKLTGTSTYNEQF